The T cell receptor (beta chain) described here comes from a study of T cell responses to AZD1222 COVID-19 vaccine. Note on this clone: The antigen is unknown.

TCRdb keeps only in-frame clones here, not all; method: immunoSEQ multiplex PCR. The sample records 85,000 to 130,000 clones, nearly 95% being singletons. Findings and limits, study-wide: At baseline, just six or seven AZD1222 recipients tested seropositive. Donors were mostly white British, more females; clonal diversity possibly underestimated. Among vaccine-associated CD4 TCRs, coverage spanned spike, with dominance at 160-218 and 743-854.

From germline, CDR1 is MNHEY and CDR2 SMNVEV (reference sequence). J gave up 7 bases and V 5 bases, and 7 bases lay outside the gene matches. The CDR3 spans 14 residues. V gene TRBV27 combines with J gene TRBJ1-5, with TRBD1 identical over 8 bases. The sequence came from an adult in good health. Here the sequenced sample was peripheral blood, taken on day 0 of AZD1222 vaccination. DNA for the CDR3: TGTGCCAGCAGTCACGGGACAGGCCTGCAGCCCCAGCATTTT. Its protein is CASSHGTGLQPQHF.